This paragraph covers one T cell receptor beta chain sequence. Its antigen is unknown. A junction end diverges from the germline sequence, so it may reflect a read error. The cohort consisted of hundreds of healthy bone marrow donors. At the time of sampling, every cohort member was nominally healthy, though immune exposures that went unrecorded were likely present. The donor was CMV seronegative and belonged to the group of several hundred seronegative cohort members. Every donor gave a peripheral blood sample, and the peripheral blood mononuclear cells from that sample were used for TCR beta sequencing. The Qiagen DNeasy Blood Extraction Kit was used to extract genomic DNA from the blood cell samples. CDR3 length: 14 amino acids, cysteine to phenylalanine. Kept here is only the CDR3 DNA, which spans 42 bases and is read in frame from base 1. CDR1 and CDR2, looked up from the germline V gene (reference sequence), are SEHNR and FQNEAQ.

The sample is drawn from a study of cytomegalovirus exposure and HLA in healthy donors (dated by TCRdb to about 2017). About the investigation overall: An earlier analysis of about 530 of the donors reported over 250 Gb of sequence data and roughly 120 million unique TCR beta sequences obtained from about 179 million T cells. Donor age, sex, ethnicity and CMV serostatus were compiled together with the repertoire data. The study profiled the T cell repertoires of approximately 700 subjects by immunosequencing and related them to cytomegalovirus serostatus. HLA typing covered class I and class II loci at four-digit resolution. Across approximately 420 genotyped donors of the cohort, an average of about 240,000 unique TCR beta nucleotide sequences per donor were sequenced, and 15% to 20% of those sequences were non-productive. A later genetic analysis used genome-wide SNP genotypes for about 55% of the 666 donors, treating that subset as a discovery cohort. The study combined high-throughput TCR immunosequencing, statistical association of individual TCRs with disease status, and machine learning to predict cytomegalovirus infection status. The study was designed to test whether signatures of past pathogen exposure could be identified by cataloging public T cell receptors. To decide whether each TCR beta V gene segment behaved as functional or pseudogenic, an earlier analysis of over 500 of the donors relied on high-throughput TCR beta sequencing. Every discovery cohort repertoire had been produced on one sequencing platform. Four or five DR-DQ haplotypes were handled as single units for association and clustering because linkage in the cohort was strong. A separate validation cohort of 100 to 150 different subjects was used in addition to the roughly 700-subject first cohort. Among the roughly 410 genotyped donors, more than 70% belonged to the genetic ancestry cluster associated with self-reported Caucasian donors. Rather than using new phenotypic data, the later analysis identified candidate immune exposures from TCR beta sequences and from how often those sequences occurred across donors. Approximately 330 gigabases of sequencing data and 70 million to 100 million unique TCR sequences made up an early release that covered approximately 650 HLA-typed donors. To study patterns of TCR occurrence, a later analysis re-analyzed previously published TCR beta repertoires from hundreds of donors and added high-resolution HLA genotyping. Typing coverage varied by locus: 629-630 donors for A, B, C, DRB1 and DQB1; more than 500 for DQA1; approximately 570 for DPA1; roughly 450 for DPB1.

Study-wide conclusions, independent of this receptor: An earlier analysis of roughly 570 of the donors showed that most TCR beta V segments appeared in productive rearrangements either about 90% or about 30% of the time, which broadly matched IMGT annotations. Linkage disequilibrium might explain the correlated functional status among segregating V segments, but an unknown experimental factor could not be excluded. A few of the identified cytomegalovirus-associated TCR beta chains were confirmed in vitro to be specific for cytomegalovirus antigens. In a later analysis, HLA-associated TCR beta chains showed more clonal expansion and lower generation probabilities than non-associated chains that were equally common. Because some donors lacked HLA typing at each locus, the association tests relied only on the typed subset. V-gene and J-gene trimming of TCR beta chains was associated with a missense DCLRE1C variant in a later genetic analysis, and the association was replicated in an independent cohort. In this cohort, only TCR beta chains were sequenced, and detectable features were limited by the absence of alpha or paired-chain data. For the cohort, immune exposure information was limited to CMV serostatus. A later analysis reported that several top co-occurrence clusters appeared linked to parvovirus B19, influenza, CMV and Epstein-Barr virus. Specific HLA alleles were associated with 16,951 TCR beta sequences at a false discovery rate of 0.05 in a later analysis. According to a later genetic analysis, donors in an Asian-associated ancestry cluster had fewer N-insertions in productive TCRs than the roughly 670-donor mean. Because counts were too low, more than 15 rarely observed V segments, including chromosome 9 orphons, were excluded from the earlier analysis of several hundred of the donors. A further reported finding was that TCR beta sequences accurately predicted the HLA-A and HLA-B alleles for most subjects in the first cohort. The classifier was reported to diagnose cytomegalovirus status with high specificity and sensitivity in both the original cohort and the validation cohort. According to the authors, the approach could potentially be generalized to other disease states and immunological phenotypes. Some IMGT-functional V segments, including TRBV6-2 and TRBV6-3, could not be told apart with the 87-base-pair reads, so those segments were excluded. Across donors, most TCR sequences were observed very rarely, whereas some public TCRs were present in many individuals. In a later analysis, the rate of TCR association differed among HLA loci, with DRB1 alleles having the most associated TCRs and HLA-C alleles having the fewest. Most CMV-associated TCR beta chains appeared to be HLA-restricted in a later analysis, and the HLA associations seemed to be driven largely by CMV exposure. The sequencing pipeline was judged likely to have produced a cluster of highly shared sequence variants as a technical artifact. In the study, 164 TCR beta chains were listed as associated with cytomegalovirus. When HLA alleles, especially DR and DQ, strongly co-occurred, attributing TCR associations to individual alleles was difficult. Roughly uniform sequencing depth across donors was assumed in presence/absence analyses, although this assumption may not hold.

Libraries came from the immunoSEQ multiplex PCR assay. For the multiplex PCR, a mixture combining 60 forward primers for TCR Vbeta segments and 13 reverse primers for TCR Jbeta segments was used. A multiplex PCR assay on genomic DNA amplified the CDR3 region of rearranged TCR beta genes. On the Illumina HiSeq System, the amplified TCR beta libraries were sequenced as 87-base-pair reads. In the original analysis: In a later analysis, tens of millions of unique TCR beta chains were counted across the 650 to 700 repertoires, and around 10 million of these chains were shared by at least two donors. To remove PCR and sequencing errors, raw reads were error-corrected and collapsed into unique sequences using a nearest-neighbor algorithm that merged closely related sequences. CDR3 sequences were aligned to IMGT reference sequences to assign V, D and J gene segments. Each retained sequence needed at least a six-nucleotide match to both a V gene segment and a J gene segment. Rearrangements were classified as productive when the CDR3 lacked stop codons and remained in frame with V and J, and all other rearrangements were classified as non-productive. Following IMGT convention, CDR3 was defined as the stretch from the second conserved V-encoded cysteine to the conserved J-encoded phenylalanine. The earlier analysis of about 560 of the donors excluded any sequence lacking an unambiguous match to a single V gene segment. In an earlier analysis of roughly 500 of the donors, V segments were called functional above 56.7% productive rearrangements and were called segregating when the between-donor standard deviation exceeded 5%. To diagnose cytomegalovirus status from the catalog of TCR beta chain sequences, a statistical classification framework was built. In a later analysis, TCR nucleotide sequences were compared against IMGT/GENE-DB human TR gene sequences so that V and J genes could be assigned. Using the TCRdist pipeline, a later analysis assigned CDR3 sequences along with most-parsimonious VDJ recombination scenarios. In a later analysis, each TCR beta chain was defined by its CDR3 amino acid sequence together with its V-gene family, and reads without a unique V-gene family were excluded. To address suspected cross-contamination and a sequencing artifact, a later analysis removed roughly 580 highly shared, low-generation-probability nucleotide sequences. For each public chain, a later analysis derived a clonal expansion index from normalized ranks of inferred template counts within each repertoire. In a later analysis, generation probabilities were computed with a VDJ recombination model fitted to out-of-frame rearrangements, and the resulting probabilities were checked against IGoR. A later analysis scored TCR-TCR, TCR-HLA and TCR-CMV co-occurrence with hypergeometric tests, applying a repertoire-size bias correction to TCR pairs. A later analysis estimated false discovery rates by permuting HLA or CMV assignments 20 times. In a later analysis, co-occurring TCRs were grouped with DBSCAN, and TCRdist sequence similarity was added when clustering was performed within HLA-allele-positive subsets. Repertoires with fewer than 30,000 or more than 120,000 public chains, plus five repertoires with anomalous nucleotide sharing, were excluded from co-occurrence clustering. This immuneACCESS table, as held by TCRdb, lists in-frame sequences with V and J called but not all clones. Of the missing ones, under half trace to an unresolved V gene in checked studies; the others have no known cause. The V and J calls and clone size are taken from that table; D and trimming were inferred from the DNA. In all, the sample holds about 270,000 clones, and more than 55% of those were seen once. Over 2% of the sample is in the top ten clones.

Sequencing was performed on PBMCs. This chain joins TRBV7-9 to TRBJ1-1, with no reliable assignment of the D segment. The TCR originated in a female donor in good health and CMV-seronegative. The CDR3 protein sequence reads: CSSSLNPRDTEAFF. Read as DNA, the sequence is TGTTCCAGCAGCTTAAATCCGAGAGACACTGAAGCTTTCTTT.